This T cell receptor beta chain was identified during a study of vaccination effects on CD4 cells after COVID-19. Study-wide results and caveats: Clones arising from infection and from vaccination showed marked clonal contraction late after vaccination.

Upon completion of around eleven days in culture, CD4+ T cells were isolated. Half-medium exchanges with IL-2 medium took place on days 3 and 7. With respect to this clone: Its antigen remains unidentified.

This table comes from immunoSEQ multiplex PCR, and its TCRdb copy is limited to in-frame clones, with some not included. The sample consists of roughly 30,000 clones, less than 85% of them appearing once. The receptor's source is a human donor who received a COVID-19 vaccine. The specimen comprised CD4+ T cells from PBMCs cultured without peptide, sampled before COVID-19 vaccination.

The DNA for the CDR3 is TGTGCCTGGAGCAAGAACCGGGGCACAGATACGCAGTATTTT. This encodes CAWSKNRGTDTQYF. The chain uses TRBV30 and TRBJ2-3; no reliable D call. The CDR3 has 14 amino acids. CDR1 GTSNPN and CDR2 SVGIG come from the germline V gene (reference sequence). V was pared by 3 bases and J by 1 base, with 11 bases between.